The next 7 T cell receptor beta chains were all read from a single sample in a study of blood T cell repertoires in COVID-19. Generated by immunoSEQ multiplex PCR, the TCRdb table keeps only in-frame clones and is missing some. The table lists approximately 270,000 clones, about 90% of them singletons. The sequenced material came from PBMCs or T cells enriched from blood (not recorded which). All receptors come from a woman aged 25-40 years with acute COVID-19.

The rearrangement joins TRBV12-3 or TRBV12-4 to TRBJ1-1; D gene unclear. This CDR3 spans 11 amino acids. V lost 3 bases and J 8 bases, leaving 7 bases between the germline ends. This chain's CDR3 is CASSFETEAFF. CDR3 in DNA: TGTGCCAGCAGTTTTGAGACAGAAGCTTTCTTT.

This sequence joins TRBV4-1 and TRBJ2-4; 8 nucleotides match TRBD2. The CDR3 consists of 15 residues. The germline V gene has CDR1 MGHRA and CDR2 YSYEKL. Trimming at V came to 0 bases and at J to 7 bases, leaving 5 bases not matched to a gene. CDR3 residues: CASSQDPAGANIQYF. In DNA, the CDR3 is TGCGCCAGCAGCCAAGATCCAGCGGGAGCTAACATTCAGTACTTC.

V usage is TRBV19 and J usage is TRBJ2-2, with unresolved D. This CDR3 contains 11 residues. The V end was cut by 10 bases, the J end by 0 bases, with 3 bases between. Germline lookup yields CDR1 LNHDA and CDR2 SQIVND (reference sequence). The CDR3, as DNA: TGTGCCACCGCGAACACCGGGGAGCTGTTTTTT. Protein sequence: CATANTGELFF. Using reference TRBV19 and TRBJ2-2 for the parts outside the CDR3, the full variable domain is DGGITQSPKYLFRKEGQNVTLSCEQNLNHDAMYWYRQDPGQGLRLIYYSQIVNDFQKGDIAEGYSVSREKKESFPLTVTSAQKNPTAFYLCATANTGELFFGEGSRLTVL.

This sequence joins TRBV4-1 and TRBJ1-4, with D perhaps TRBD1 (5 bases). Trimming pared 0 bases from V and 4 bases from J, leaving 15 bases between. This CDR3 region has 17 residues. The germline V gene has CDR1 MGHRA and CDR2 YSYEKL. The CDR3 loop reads CASSQERGGLFNEKLFF. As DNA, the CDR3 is TGCGCCAGCAGCCAAGAAAGGGGAGGACTGTTTAATGAAAAACTGTTTTTT.

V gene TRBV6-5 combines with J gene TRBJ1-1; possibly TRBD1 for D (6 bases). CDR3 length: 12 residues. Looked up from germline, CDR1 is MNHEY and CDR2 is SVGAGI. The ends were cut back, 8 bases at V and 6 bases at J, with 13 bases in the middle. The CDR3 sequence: CASHYRVAEAFF. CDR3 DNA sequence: TGTGCCAGCCATTACAGGGTCGCTGAAGCTTTCTTT.

The chain's CDR3 is CASSQELAGLYEQYF. In DNA, the CDR3 is TGTGCCAGCAGCCAAGAACTAGCGGGATTGTACGAGCAGTACTTC. This sequence joins TRBV3-1 (or the pseudogene TRBV3-2) and TRBJ2-7; the match to TRBD2 covers 10 bases. Germline values: CDR1 LGHDT, CDR2 YNNKEL (reference sequence). The length of the CDR3 is 15 residues. V lost 0 bases and J lost 4; bases outside the gene matches: 3.

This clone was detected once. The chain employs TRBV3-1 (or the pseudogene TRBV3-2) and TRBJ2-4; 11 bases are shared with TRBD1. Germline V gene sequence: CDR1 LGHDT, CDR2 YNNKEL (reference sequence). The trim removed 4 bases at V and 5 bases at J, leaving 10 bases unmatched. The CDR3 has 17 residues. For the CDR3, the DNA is TGTGCCAGCAGCCGAAACCGGGACAGGGGGGTCGAAAACATTCAGTACTTC. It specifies CASSRNRDRGVENIQYF.